This TCR beta chain was sequenced for a study of CD8 T cells in Susac syndrome. With random hexamers, about 0.5 to 1 ug RNA was reverse transcribed. TCRdb re-analysed the immunoSEQ multiplex PCR reads in MiXCR, keeping a single row per CDR3 protein. The sample gives a few hundred thousand distinct CDR3 sequences, about nine tenths of which show up once; about 0.17% is in the top ten. Germline V gene data show CDR1 as KGHDR and CDR2 as SFDVKD. The CDR3 has 16 amino acids. The V and J ends lost 4 bases and 0 bases respectively, with 13 bases between them. The TCR sequence derives from a human donor with multiple sclerosis. Sequenced input: CD8+ T cells from PBMCs. The chain has TRBV24-1 and TRBJ2-3; a weak D match, TRBD1 (6 bases). As DNA, the CDR3 is TGTGCCACCAGTGACTTAGACAGGACTAGCACAGATACGCAGTATTTT. This encodes CATSDLDRTSTDTQYF.